The 15 T cell receptor beta chains reported below all come from one sample, sequenced in a study of siplizumab effects on memory and regulatory T cells. Assay used: immunoSEQ multiplex PCR; TCRdb lists only in-frame clones, some missing. The table has tens of thousands of clones, less than 80% seen once. The specimen was memory CD4+ T cells sorted from blood. Every receptor here comes from a human donor in good health.

A single count supports this clone. The genes are TRBV28 and TRBJ1-2; 7 bases align to TRBD1. Germline V gene lookup returns CDR1 MDHEN and CDR2 SYDVKM. This CDR3 contains 15 residues. J lost 5 bases, V lost 5 bases, and 11 bases had no gene match. The CDR3 loop is CASSTPSGTDYGYTF. Here the CDR3 DNA reads TGTGCCAGCAGTACTCCTTCCGGGACAGATTATGGCTACACCTTC.

The chain couples TRBV5-5 to TRBJ2-1; D might be TRBD2 (5 bases). CDR3 length: 14 residues. From germline, CDR1 is SGHKS and CDR2 YYEKEE (reference sequence). The ends were cut back, 7 bases at V and 2 bases at J, with 13 bases in the middle. The CDR3 loop is CASVREVTYNEQFF. CDR3 DNA: TGTGCCAGCGTCCGGGAAGTTACCTACAATGAGCAGTTCTTC.

The chain recombines TRBV19 with TRBJ1-1, with 7 bases lining up with TRBD1. Trimming took 2 bases from V and 4 from J; bases not matched to a gene: 4. In germline, CDR1 is LNHDA, CDR2 SQIVND (reference sequence). The CDR3 has 14 residues. CDR3 loop: CASSIQGVGTEAFF. The CDR3 DNA sequence: TGTGCCAGTAGTATACAGGGGGTTGGCACTGAAGCTTTCTTT.

The count of this clone is one. The chain joins TRBV6-1 to TRBJ2-7; 7 positions agree with TRBD2. Looked up from germline, CDR1 is MNHNS and CDR2 is SASEGT. The CDR3 is made up of 14 amino acids. V lost 8 bases to trimming and J lost 3 bases; unmatched junction nucleotides: 10. CDR3 sequence reads: CASGRSGNLYEQYF. CDR3 nucleotides: TGTGCCAGCGGCAGGAGCGGGAACCTCTACGAGCAGTACTTC.

The rearrangement joins TRBV1 to TRBJ1-2; no DNA check was done on the table's D call, TRBD1. TRBV1 is flagged as a pseudogene. CDR3 length: 12 amino acids. CDR3 sequence: CTSGWTGRGYTF. In DNA, the CDR3 is TGCACCAGCGGATGGACAGGCAGGGGCTACACCTTC.

This clone has a single count. V gene TRBV27 combines with J gene TRBJ2-7; no clear D gene. This CDR3 has 12 residues. Germline CDR1 MNHEY, CDR2 SMNVEV (reference sequence). The germline V and J ends were trimmed by 2 bases and 7 bases, with 9 bases remaining between them. The CDR3: CASSLGVGEQYF. The CDR3, as DNA: TGTGCCAGCAGTTTAGGGGTTGGGGAGCAGTACTTC.

The chain joins TRBV11-3 to TRBJ2-3; TRBD1 might be the D (5 bases). V was trimmed by 1 base and J by 2 bases, leaving 7 bases between them. This CDR3 has 14 amino acids. Per germline, CDR1 SGHNT and CDR2 YENEEA. CDR3 sequence: CASSLGGPTDTQYF. The CDR3 DNA follows: TGTGCCAGCAGCTTAGGGGGCCCCACAGATACGCAGTATTTT. Full variable domain (missing parts from reference TRBV11-3 and TRBJ2-3): EAGVVQSPRYKIIEKKQPVAFWCNPISGHNTLYWYLQNLGQGPELLIRYENEEAVDDSQLPKDRFSAERLKGVDSTLKIQPAELGDSAVYLCASSLGGPTDTQYFGPGTRLTVL.

This sequence joins TRBV2 and TRBJ2-2; D is perhaps TRBD1 (5 bases). Germline loops: CDR1 SNHLY, CDR2 FYNNEI. Trimming stripped 6 bases from V and 8 bases from J, with 16 bases between. This CDR3 spans 14 amino acids. As DNA, the CDR3 is TGTGCCAGCAGCCTGCAGGGTGTTCCGGGGGAGCTGTTTTTT. Amino acid sequence: CASSLQGVPGELFF. The full variable domain, its missing parts supplied by reference TRBV2 and TRBJ2-2, is EPEVTQTPSHQVTQMGQEVILRCVPISNHLYFYWYRQILGQKVEFLVSFYNNEISEKSEIFDDQFSVERPDGSNFTLKIRSTKLEDSAMYFCASSLQGVPGELFFGEGSRLTVL.

CDR3 sequence (DNA): TGTGCCAGCAGCTTAATGGGGATAGCTGGTTCACTCACAGATACGCAGTATTTT. Translated: CASSLMGIAGSLTDTQYF. V usage is TRBV7-3 and J usage is TRBJ2-3; D is unresolved. CDR3 length: 18 residues. Germline CDR1 SGHTA, CDR2 FQGTGA. Trimming removed 1 base from V and 2 bases from J, with 19 bases in between.

The V and J genes are TRBV11-2 and TRBJ2-1, with D possibly TRBD2 on 6 matching bases. Germline V lookup: CDR1 SGHAT, CDR2 FQNNGV. The CDR3 sequence is 16 residues long. Between the trimmed V and J ends, which lost 1 base and 7 bases, there was a span of 17 bases. Written as DNA, the CDR3 is TGTGCCAGCAGCTTAGGTGGGGGGACGGAGATTAATGAGCAGTTCTTC. The encoded protein is CASSLGGGTEINEQFF.

This chain connects TRBV2 to TRBJ2-4; D ambiguous. This CDR3 comprises 15 residues. V lost 2 bases and J lost 1, with 9 bases in between. CDR1 SNHLY and CDR2 FYNNEI come from the germline V gene. The CDR3: CASSEPVKAKNIQYF. CDR3 nucleotide sequence: TGTGCCAGCAGTGAACCGGTTAAGGCCAAAAACATTCAGTACTTC.

This clone was detected once. The chain recombines TRBV6-5 with TRBJ1-6; D unresolved. This CDR3 is 13 amino acids long. With 6 bases removed from V and 4 bases from J, the gap between germline ends came to 7 bases. Germline lookup yields CDR1 MNHEY and CDR2 SVGAGI. CDR3 amino acids: CASSRRYNSPLHF. The CDR3 nucleotides are TGTGCCAGCAGCCGACGGTATAATTCACCCCTCCACTTT.

This chain joins TRBV7-2 and TRBJ1-1; the match to TRBD1 covers 7 bases. The length of the CDR3 is 14 residues. Germline V gene sequence: CDR1 SGHTA, CDR2 FQGNSA. V trimming: 6 bases; J trimming: 2 bases; junction bases outside the gene matches: 6. The chain's CDR3 is CASRLGTANTEAFF. The CDR3 nucleotides are TGTGCCAGCAGACTAGGGACAGCTAACACTGAAGCTTTCTTT.

The chain uses TRBV5-1 and TRBJ2-1; 7 bases line up with TRBD1. The trim removed 0 bases at V and 7 bases at J, leaving 10 bases unmatched. The CDR3 length is 16 residues. Per germline, CDR1 SGHRS and CDR2 YFSETQ. In DNA, the CDR3 is TGCGCCAGCAGCTTGGCCACAGGGGTAGCCGTTAATGAGCAGTTCTTC. As protein: CASSLATGVAVNEQFF.

V usage is TRBV6-5 and J usage is TRBJ1-6; tentative D call: TRBD1 (6 bases). Trimming removed 2 bases at V and 4 bases at J, with 9 bases between. The CDR3 is made up of 15 amino acids. Germline CDR1 and CDR2: MNHEY and SVGAGI. CDR3 protein: CASSYPDSYNSPLHF. As DNA, the CDR3 is TGTGCCAGCAGTTACCCGGACAGTTATAATTCACCCCTCCACTTT.